The rows below give T cell receptor beta chains drawn from one sample of a study of cytomegalovirus exposure and HLA in healthy donors. Generated by immunoSEQ multiplex PCR, the TCRdb table keeps only in-frame clones and is missing some. The sample lists 140,000 or so clones, roughly three quarters occurring once. The sample consisted of PBMCs. Receptor source: a female donor in good health and CMV-seronegative. Each CDR3 is given with its conserved first and last residue. A D gene is named only where the DNA matches it firmly. Not all rows give a size; the values are once, few, many and, for expanded clones, a class.

J,V,D,size,CDR3
TRBJ2-3,TRBV18,TRBD2,NA,CASSSLAGDTDTQYF
TRBJ2-3,TRBV18,TRBD1,once,CASSRKQGHTQYF
TRBJ2-5,TRBV6-1,NA,NA,CASTTAGWETQYF
TRBJ2-1,TRBV27,TRBD2,once,CASSSIAGGPSEQFF
TRBJ2-7,TRBV5-8,NA,NA,CASTYPTATNYEQYF
TRBJ2-3,TRBV27,NA,NA,CASSEVAPGGTDTQYF
TRBJ2-1,TRBV19,NA,NA,CATQGRWYNEQFF
TRBJ2-6,TRBV12-2,NA,NA,CASRCTGDGANVLTF
TRBJ2-7,TRBV5-1,TRBD2,NA,CASSRTSGSGYEQYF
TRBJ1-1,TRBV7-9,TRBD1,NA,CASSPRQRTGGNTEAFF
TRBJ2-3,TRBV29-1,TRBD2,NA,CSVEDPSGADTQYF
TRBJ1-6,TRBV6-1,TRBD1,once,CASQPGQGIVPLHF
TRBJ1-4,TRBV5-1,TRBD1,NA,CATFSTDTGAEKLFF
TRBJ1-6,TRBV30,TRBD1,NA,CASSTGYNSPLHF
TRBJ2-1,TRBV27,NA,NA,CASSLSRGKGVSYNEQFF
TRBJ2-3,TRBV11-2,TRBD2,NA,CASSPRTSGKQYF
TRBJ1-2,TRBV15,NA,NA,CATSRDIQGYGYTF